This T cell receptor (beta chain) was sequenced in a study of shared clonotypes between healthy human individuals. As for the study in general: Donors, aged 18 to 49, were a couple of women and a few men. Study findings and constraints: Larger estimated richness was generally recorded for naive subsets relative to memory subsets.

CDR3 length: 13 residues. Between the trimmed V and J ends, which lost 1 base and 5 bases, there was a span of 8 bases. Germline V gives CDR1 MNHNS, CDR2 SASEGT. There were only Caucasian adults among the donors, and all lived in Nashville, Tennessee. CD8 memory merged CD45RO+ cells and CCR7-negative CD45RA+ TemRA cells into one population. In regard to this clone: Its antigen remains unknown.

Clones were read by immunoSEQ multiplex PCR, and TCRdb kept only the in-frame ones, dropping some. Seen here are about 380,000 clones, about 96% observed once, and the top ten hold 0.25% to 0.35%. The chain combines TRBV6-1 with TRBJ1-2, with D perhaps matching TRBD1 (6 bases). The sample consisted of memory CD8+ T cells sorted from blood. The subset is: CD45RO+ cells pooled with CCR7-negative TemRA cells. The TCR sequence derives from a man aged 30 to 39 in good health. The CDR3 sequence: CASSEGRGYGYTF. Here the CDR3 DNA reads TGTGCCAGCAGTGAAGGCAGGGGATATGGCTACACCTTC.